This is a list of T cell receptor beta chains from one sample in a study of OX40 agonist ivuxolimab in advanced cancers. The table came from immunoSEQ multiplex PCR; TCRdb's copy has only in-frame clones and leaves some out. The sample holds tens of thousands of clones, around 92% seen once. Sequencing used CD4+ or CD8+ T cells sorted from blood, obtained in a trial of the OX40 agonist ivuxolimab. The receptors originated from an adult with an advanced solid tumor such as melanoma, head and neck, liver or kidney cancer. CDR3s include the opening cysteine and the closing phenylalanine or tryptophan. Fields, in order: V gene, clone size, J gene, CDR3 protein. A clone size is listed for some rows: how often the clone was seen (once, few, many), or a class if it is expanded.

>TRBV11-2|-|TRBJ2-1
CASSPGRASGGQTYNEQFF
>TRBV27|-|TRBJ2-7
CASRTGQGTYEQYF
>TRBV23-1|-|TRBJ1-4
CASSQRTVLNEKLFF
>TRBV27|-|TRBJ2-1
CASSLGTGGYNEQFF
>TRBV4-1|-|TRBJ2-7
CASSPMTSLTYEQYF
>TRBV7-6|-|TRBJ2-7
CASSVYGLINYEQYF
>TRBV7-6|-|TRBJ1-1
CASSLAFAGRTEAFF
>TRBV19|-|TRBJ2-3
CASSMGSGGAADTQYF
>TRBV6-5|-|TRBJ1-1
CASSYSGAHTEAFF
>TRBV18|-|-
CASSPAGTHYEQYF
>TRBV12-5|-|TRBJ2-1
CASGLTHFNNEQFF
>TRBV6-1|-|TRBJ1-1
CASRQGMGTEAFF
>TRBV9|-|TRBJ2-7
CASSETGAPYEQYF
>TRBV5-8|-|TRBJ2-2
CASSLELARTGELFF
>TRBV19|-|TRBJ2-7
CASSSGQGSYEQYF
>TRBV10-1|-|TRBJ1-1
CATSQGTEAFF
>TRBV27|-|TRBJ1-1
CASSPQDRVSTEAFF
>TRBV6-5|-|TRBJ2-3
CATTGTGPDTQYF
>TRBV6-4|-|TRBJ2-2
CASSARDLTGELFF
>TRBV11-2|-|TRBJ2-7
CASSLEFSQTYEQYF
>TRBV2|-|TRBJ1-1
CASSDRGLNTEAFF
>TRBV19|-|TRBJ2-1
CASTRLGSSNEQFF
>TRBV7-9|-|TRBJ2-7
CASSSTGGKVEQYF
>TRBV2|-|TRBJ2-3
CASSEGPTDTQYF
>TRBV13|-|-
CASSLGQGGSPVSYEQYF
>TRBV9|-|-
CASSGQTGSYEQYF
>TRBV7-6|-|TRBJ2-7
CASSSGEVYEQYF
>TRBV6-1|-|TRBJ1-5
CATGGTLYSNQPQHF
>TRBV29-1|-|TRBJ2-7
CSASWQGTATYEQYF
>TRBV6-1|-|TRBJ1-2
CASSEFMGPNYGYTF
>TRBV9|-|TRBJ1-2
CASSGQGQAVFGYTF
>TRBV9|-|TRBJ1-4
CASSVEAAGGSEKLFF
>TRBV2|-|TRBJ1-4
CASKGEGAPGEKLFF
>TRBV4-1|-|TRBJ1-5
CASSQDGSGDGQPQHF
>TRBV2|-|TRBJ1-2
CASSEYTTGAESNYGYTF
>TRBV6-5|-|TRBJ2-3
CASSLYRVSTDTQYF
>TRBV9|few|TRBJ1-1
CASSAEINTEAFF
>TRBV6-5|-|TRBJ2-1
CASSLRTGGAYNEQFF
>TRBV20-1|once|TRBJ2-4
CSARDGNIQYF
>TRBV10-3|-|TRBJ2-3
CAISESTASGGAQPDTQYF
>TRBV5-3|-|TRBJ2-3
CARSPRAAGAEDTQYF
>TRBV7-8|-|TRBJ1-1
CASSPRGGGQANTEAFF
>TRBV27|-|TRBJ2-7
CASGRDRDPYEQYF
>TRBV13|-|TRBJ1-3
CASSLRGSGNTIYF
>TRBV7-9|once|TRBJ2-7
CASSPGLVSYEQYF
>TRBV10-2|-|TRBJ2-1
CASSEDRRYNEQFF
>TRBV18|-|TRBJ2-7
CASSPWIDQDEQYF
>TRBV7-8|-|TRBJ2-5
CASSLGRGLHQETQYF
>TRBV6-5|-|TRBJ1-1
CASTRQGATTEAFF
>TRBV19|-|TRBJ2-7
CASSIAAGAYEQYF
>TRBV7-8|once|TRBJ1-1
CASSLLGRVAEAFF
>TRBV4-1|-|TRBJ2-1
CASSHQQGYEQFF
>TRBV9|-|TRBJ1-2
CASSGLSGYTF
>TRBV9|-|TRBJ2-1
CASSVGGGSYNEQFF
>TRBV7-7|-|TRBJ2-1
CASSAGTSSYNEQFF
>TRBV6-1|-|TRBJ2-1
CASSPVRTGGYEQFF
>TRBV5-1|once|TRBJ2-7
CASSLGDISYEQYF
>TRBV10-3|-|TRBJ1-4
CAISDPLLTTNEKLFF